One and the same sample provided the 7 T cell receptor beta chains below, sequenced in a study of beta chain features in type 1 diabetes. Isolated RNA was reverse transcribed in full, so expressed TCRB transcripts were sequenced. The repertoire was sequenced with immunoSEQ multiplex PCR; TCRdb's copy has only in-frame clones and lacks some. The sample records more than 250,000 clones, approximately 20% being singletons. For these receptors, no antigen is known. Notes on the study in general: Patients with Type 1 diabetes showed moderately but significantly shorter TCRB CDR3s in all four CD4+ subsets.

Sequenced input: naive CD4+ T cells from blood. The receptor set was obtained from a woman between 40 and 50 years old with type 1 diabetes.

CDR3 in amino acids: CASSQDYRGALNYGYTF. CDR3 DNA: TGCGCCAGCAGCCAAGATTATAGAGGCGCCCTTAACTATGGCTACACCTTC. This chain joins TRBV4-3 and TRBJ1-2; no reliable D call. V lost 0 bases, J lost 1 base, and 15 bases lay in between. The CDR3 covers 17 residues. Germline CDR1 is LGHNA and CDR2 is YSLEER.

The chain carries TRBV5-1 and TRBJ1-4; 8 nucleotides match TRBD1. CDR1 and CDR2 from the germline V gene are SGHRS and YFSETQ. The length of the CDR3 is 14 residues. V lost 4 bases, J lost 8 bases, and 7 bases stayed unmatched. CDR3 DNA: TGCGCCAGCAGCCACGGGACAGGTGGGGAAAAACTGTTTTTT. It codes for CASSHGTGGEKLFF.

The rearrangement joins TRBV9 to TRBJ2-3; TRBD2 matches at 15 bases. V lost 0 bases to trimming and J lost 6 bases; unmatched junction nucleotides: 8. CDR3 length: 18 residues. Germline CDR1 reads SGDLS; CDR2 reads YYNGEE. The DNA for the CDR3 is TGTGCCAGCAGCGTAGCAGGAGGACTAGCGGGGGGGCCGGATACGCAGTATTTT. Translation: CASSVAGGLAGGPDTQYF.

In this sample, this clone turned up a few times. The chain uses TRBV28 and TRBJ1-3, with a possible D match to TRBD1 (6 bases). Germline values: CDR1 MDHEN, CDR2 SYDVKM. V was trimmed by 6 bases and J by 2 bases, leaving 11 bases between them. This CDR3 is built from 14 residues. CDR3 sequence (DNA): TGTGCCAGCAGACGGGGGGGCCCTGGAAACACCATATATTTT. Protein: CASRRGGPGNTIYF. The full variable domain, in which reference TRBV28 and TRBJ1-3 provide the parts outside the CDR3, is DVKVTQSSRYLVKRTGEKVFLECVQDMDHENMFWYRQDPGLGLRLIYFSYDVKMKEKGDIPEGYSVSREKKERFSLILESASTNQTSMYLCASRRGGPGNTIYFGEGSWLTVV.

The table lists this clone with a few counts. The chain carries TRBV28 and TRBJ2-3, with D tentatively TRBD2 (6 bases). The CDR3 has 14 amino acids. Germline V gene data show CDR1 as MDHEN and CDR2 as SYDVKM. The ends were cut back, 5 bases at V and 1 base at J, with 10 bases in the middle. Here the CDR3 reads CASSAPGGTDTQYF. CDR3 bases: TGTGCCAGCAGTGCTCCGGGGGGCACAGATACGCAGTATTTT.

The V gene is TRBV27, the J gene TRBJ1-1; the D gene is possibly TRBD1 (6 bases). CDR1 and CDR2 from the germline V gene are MNHEY and SMNVEV (reference sequence). V was clipped by 6 bases and J by 8 bases, with 16 bases between them. The CDR3 extends over 13 amino acids. In DNA form, the CDR3 reads TGTGCCAGCAGAGCCCGGGGGGCGGGGGAAGCTTTCTTT. Residues: CASRARGAGEAFF.

A note on this clone: The sample contains more than one DNA sequence encoding this CDR3. CDR3 DNA: TGTGCCAGCAGCCTGGGACAGTCCTACGAGCAGTACTTC. It is translated as CASSLGQSYEQYF. The chain combines TRBV5-6 with TRBJ2-7; 7 nucleotides align to TRBD1. This CDR3 has 13 amino acids. V lost 4 bases, J lost 1 base, and 2 bases stayed unmatched. CDR1 is SGHDT, CDR2 YYEEEE, per germline.